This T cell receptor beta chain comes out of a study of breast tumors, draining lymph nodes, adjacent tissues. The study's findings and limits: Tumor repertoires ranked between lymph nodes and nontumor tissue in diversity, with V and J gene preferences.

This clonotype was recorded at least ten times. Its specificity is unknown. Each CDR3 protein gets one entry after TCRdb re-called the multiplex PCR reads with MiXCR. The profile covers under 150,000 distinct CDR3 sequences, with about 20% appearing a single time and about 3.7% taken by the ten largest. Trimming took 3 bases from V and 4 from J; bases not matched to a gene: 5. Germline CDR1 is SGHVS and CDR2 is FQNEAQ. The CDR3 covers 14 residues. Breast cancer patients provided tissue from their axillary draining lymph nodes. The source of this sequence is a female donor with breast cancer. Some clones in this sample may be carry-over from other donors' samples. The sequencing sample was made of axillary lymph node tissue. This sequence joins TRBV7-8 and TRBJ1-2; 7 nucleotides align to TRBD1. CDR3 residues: CASSFGSGGYGYTF. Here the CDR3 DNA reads TGTGCCAGCAGCTTTGGGTCAGGGGGCTATGGCTACACCTTC. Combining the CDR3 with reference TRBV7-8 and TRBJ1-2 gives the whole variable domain GAGVSQSPRYKVAKRGQDVALRCDPISGHVSLFWYQQALGQGPEFLTYFQNEAQLDKSGLPSDRFFAERPEGSVSTLKIQRTQQEDSAVYLCASSFGSGGYGYTFGSGTRLTVV.